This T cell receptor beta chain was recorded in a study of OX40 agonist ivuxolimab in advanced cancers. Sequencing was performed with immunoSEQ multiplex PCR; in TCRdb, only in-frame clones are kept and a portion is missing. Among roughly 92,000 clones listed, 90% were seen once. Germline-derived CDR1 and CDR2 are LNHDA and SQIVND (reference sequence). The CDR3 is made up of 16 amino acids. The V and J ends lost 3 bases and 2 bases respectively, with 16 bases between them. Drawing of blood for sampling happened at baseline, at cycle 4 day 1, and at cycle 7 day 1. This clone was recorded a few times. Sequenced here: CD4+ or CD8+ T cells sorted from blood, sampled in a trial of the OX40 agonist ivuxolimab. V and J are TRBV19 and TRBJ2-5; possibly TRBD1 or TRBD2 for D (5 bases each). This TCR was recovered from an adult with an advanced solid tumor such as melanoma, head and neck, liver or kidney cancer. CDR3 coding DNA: TGTGCCAGTAGTATCCAGTCAGGTTGGGGGCAAGAGACCCAGTACTTC. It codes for CASSIQSGWGQETQYF.